The 11 T cell receptor beta chains below all came from one sample that was sequenced in a study of shared clonotypes between healthy human individuals. Clones were read by immunoSEQ multiplex PCR, and TCRdb kept only the in-frame ones, dropping some. The sample has 950,000 to 1,100,000 clones; around three quarters are singletons. The source material was memory CD4+ T cells from PBMCs. Subset denoted: CD45RA-negative fraction. All receptors come from a man between 18 and 35 years old in good health. Some clones in this sample may be carry-over from other donors' samples.

The gene calls are TRBV11-2 and TRBJ2-3; D uncertain. The CDR3 has 16 amino acids. From germline, CDR1 is SGHAT and CDR2 FQNNGV. The germline V and J ends were trimmed by 2 bases and 0 bases, with 12 bases remaining between them. In DNA form, the CDR3 reads TGTGCCAGCAGCTTAAGTCGGCTTGGGAGCACAGATACGCAGTATTTT. This translates into CASSLSRLGSTDTQYF.

CDR3 in amino acids: CASSQARGNSNQPQHF. Written as DNA, the CDR3 is TGCGCCAGCAGCCAAGCCAGGGGGAATAGCAATCAGCCCCAGCATTTT. The chain combines TRBV4-1 with TRBJ1-5; 7 bases map to TRBD1. Germline CDR1 reads MGHRA; CDR2 reads YSYEKL. The CDR3 runs 16 residues. V was clipped by 1 base and J by 0 bases; unmatched bases: 3.

The chain employs TRBV4-1 and TRBJ2-7; 8 bases are shared with TRBD1. V lost 5 bases to trimming and J lost 2 bases; unmatched junction nucleotides: 8. The CDR3 is 15 amino acids. Germline V lookup: CDR1 MGHRA, CDR2 YSYEKL. The CDR3 sequence: CASSYPGQVTYEQYF. CDR3 bases: TGCGCCAGCAGCTACCCGGGACAGGTAACCTACGAGCAGTACTTC.

This chain joins TRBV6-6 and TRBJ2-7, with 8 bases identical to TRBD1. CDR3 length: 14 amino acids. V lost 2 bases, J lost 3 bases, and 3 bases stayed unmatched. Germline V gene sequence: CDR1 MNHNY, CDR2 SVGAGI (reference sequence). CDR3 sequence: CASSYRDRNYEQYF. The DNA of the CDR3 is TGTGCCAGCAGTTACAGGGACAGGAACTACGAGCAGTACTTC.

Concerning this clone: This may come from a read error, since a much larger clone is one base off. The V gene is TRBV7-3, the J gene TRBJ2-6; no reliable D call. Trimming removed 6 bases from V and 2 bases from J, with 5 bases in between. The V gene's germline CDR1 is SGHTA and CDR2 FQGTGA. This CDR3 is 13 amino acids long. The CDR3: CASRPTGANVLTF. DNA of the CDR3: TGTGCCAGCAGACCCACTGGGGCCAACGTCCTGACTTTC.

Written as DNA, the CDR3 is TGTGCCAGCAGTGAAGCAGGGACAGCCTCCTACGAGCAGTACTTC. Translated, it gives CASSEAGTASYEQYF. V usage is TRBV6-1 and J usage is TRBJ2-7, with 7 bases fitting TRBD1. The CDR3 length is 15 residues. V gave up 0 bases and J gave up 0 bases; unmatched junction bases: 2. The germline gives CDR1 MNHNS, CDR2 SASEGT.

This chain's CDR3 is CASSPREGETQYF. In DNA, the CDR3 is TGCGCCAGCAGTCCCAGGGAGGGAGAGACCCAGTACTTC. This sequence joins TRBV4-1 and TRBJ2-5; TRBD2 matches at 7 bases. CDR1 and CDR2 (germline): MGHRA, YSYEKL. The CDR3 consists of 13 residues. Losses at the gene ends were 6 bases for V and 4 bases for J; bases not matched to a gene: 5.

There are a few counts of this clone. The J gene is TRBJ2-2, the V gene TRBV6-1; 7 bases match TRBD1. The V gene's germline CDR1 is MNHNS and CDR2 SASEGT. After removal of 7 bases from V and 3 bases from J, the junction contained 2 bases not matched to a gene. The CDR3 covers 13 residues. The chain's CDR3 is CASNRGDTGELFF. As DNA, the CDR3 is TGTGCCAGCAACAGGGGAGACACCGGGGAGCTGTTTTTT.

DNA of the CDR3: TGTGCCAGCTCACCACCGGGGCGGCATACAGATACGCAGTATTTT. Translation gives CASSPPGRHTDTQYF. This sequence joins TRBV18 and TRBJ2-3; D is possibly TRBD1 (5 bases). The CDR3 totals 15 residues. CDR1 is KGHSH and CDR2 is LQKENI in the germline V gene. Trimming stripped 0 bases from V and 3 bases from J, with 10 bases between.

Here the CDR3 reads CASRNRVSYEQYF. The CDR3 DNA follows: TGTGCCAGCAGGAACCGGGTGTCCTACGAGCAGTACTTC. V usage is TRBV5-8 and J usage is TRBJ2-7; D is unclear. The CDR3 covers 13 residues. V lost 5 bases and J 1 base, leaving 10 bases between the germline ends. Germline CDR1 is SGHTS and CDR2 is YDEGEE.

This clone was counted a few times. The chain links TRBV18 to TRBJ2-3; 7 positions agree with TRBD2. The CDR3 spans 16 residues. V shed 4 bases and J 0 bases; nucleotides not matched to a gene: 7. Per germline, CDR1 KGHSH and CDR2 LQKENI. CDR3 nucleotides: TGTGCCAGCTCACTACACGGACTAGTGAGCACAGATACGCAGTATTTT. This codes for CASSLHGLVSTDTQYF.